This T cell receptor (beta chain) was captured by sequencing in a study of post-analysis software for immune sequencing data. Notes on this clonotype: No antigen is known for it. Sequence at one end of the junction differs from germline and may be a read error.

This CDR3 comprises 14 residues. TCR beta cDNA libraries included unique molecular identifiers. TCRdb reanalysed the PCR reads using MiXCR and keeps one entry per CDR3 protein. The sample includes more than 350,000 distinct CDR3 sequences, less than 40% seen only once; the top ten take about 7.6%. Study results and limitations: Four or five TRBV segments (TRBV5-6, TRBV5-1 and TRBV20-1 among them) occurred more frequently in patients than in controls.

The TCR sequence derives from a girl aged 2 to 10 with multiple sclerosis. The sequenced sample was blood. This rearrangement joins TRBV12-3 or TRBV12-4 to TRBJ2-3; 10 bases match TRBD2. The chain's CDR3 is CTSRLAGPADTQYF. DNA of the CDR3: TGTACCAGCAGACTAGCGGGCCCGGCAGATACGCAGTATTTT.